The next 7 T cell receptor beta chains were all read from a single sample in a study of T cells in Graves' hyperthyroidism and ophthalmopathy. TCR beta CDR3 region amplification was performed from RNA transcripts. First-round RT-PCR with HTBI primers amplified the TCR CDR3 region. TCRdb reprocessed the multiplex PCR reads via MiXCR and lists one record per CDR3 protein. In the table there are hundreds of thousands of distinct CDR3 sequences, around a third of which are singletons. The material sequenced was blood. These receptors were collected from a woman aged 35 to 49 with Graves' hyperthyroidism.

Points on this clonotype: Being one base from a much bigger clone, this may be a read error. The V gene is TRBV20-1, the J gene TRBJ1-2, with TRBD1 matching 8 bases. CDR1 and CDR2 (germline): DFQATT, SNEGSKA (reference sequence). V gave up 2 bases and J gave up 7 bases; unmatched junction bases: 12. This CDR3 has 15 amino acids. This CDR3 reads CSARPRGQGVFGYTF. Written as DNA, the CDR3 is TGCAGTGCTAGACCCCGTGGACAGGGAGTCTTTGGCTACACCTTC.

This clonotype was seen only a few times. The chain employs TRBV9 and TRBJ2-3; D is uncertain. Germline CDR1 and CDR2: SGDLS and YYNGEE. V was cut by 0 bases and J by 5 bases, with 7 bases left in between. The CDR3 covers 13 residues. DNA for the CDR3: TGTGCCAGCAGCGTAGGTCGAGGAGATACGCAGTATTTT. Translating gives CASSVGRGDTQYF.

V and J are TRBV7-2 and TRBJ1-6; 9 bases map to TRBD1. J gave up 10 bases and V 6 bases, and 13 bases lay outside the gene matches. The germline V gene encodes CDR1 SGHTA and CDR2 FQGNSA. The CDR3 totals 16 residues. CDR3 region: CASRSRRDRDDSPLHF. DNA of the CDR3: TGTGCCAGCAGATCTCGCCGGGACAGGGATGACTCACCCCTCCACTTT.

The chain uses TRBV7-9 and TRBJ1-1; D gene ambiguous. Germline V gene lookup returns CDR1 SEHNR and CDR2 FQNEAQ (reference sequence). Trimming shortened V by 2 bases and J by 2 bases, and 12 bases separated the two germline ends. The CDR3 consists of 15 residues. The CDR3 DNA reads TGTGCCAGCAGCTTATTGGCGGGGATTAACACTGAAGCTTTCTTT. Translating gives CASSLLAGINTEAFF.

This clonotype was detected only a few times. CDR3: CASSPRLAGGGDTQYF. The CDR3 coding sequence is TGTGCCAGCAGCCCCCGACTAGCGGGAGGGGGAGATACGCAGTACTTC. The chain recombines TRBV7-2 with TRBJ2-5; TRBD2 agrees at 14 bases. The CDR3 runs 16 residues. Trimming removed 5 bases from V and 11 bases from J; junction bases left unmatched: 13. The V gene's germline CDR1 is SGHTA and CDR2 FQGNSA.

This clonotype has a single count. The J gene is TRBJ1-1, the V gene TRBV5-6; TRBD1 agrees at 8 bases. Per germline, CDR1 SGHDT and CDR2 YYEEEE. This CDR3 has 17 amino acids. After removal of 4 bases from V and 1 base from J, the junction contained 12 bases not matched to a gene. The DNA of the CDR3 is TGTGCCAGCAGCGGGTGGACAGGGTCGGTAGGGAACACTGAAGCTTTCTTT. The encoded protein is CASSGWTGSVGNTEAFF.

About this clonotype: One end of the junction does not line up with germline, which may come from a read error. This chain uses TRBV10-3 with TRBJ2-3; either TRBD1 or TRBD2 may fit D (5 bases each). The germline gives CDR1 ENHRY, CDR2 SYGVKD. The CDR3 length is 16 residues. CDR3 in amino acids: CAIGEGRPANTDTQYF. CDR3 DNA: TGTGCCATCGGTGAGGGGCGACCGGCGAACACAGATACGCAGTATTTT.